The table lists the clone carrying this TCR beta chain with many counts. The antigen is undetermined. Ophthalmopathy cases met thresholds of Clinical Activity Score at least 3, NOSPECS grade at least 4 and duration under 3 months. The sample comes from a study of T cells in Graves' hyperthyroidism and ophthalmopathy. Study-level findings and limits: Most clonotypes expanded in the thyroid (above 0.001) were also present in blood.

RNA transcripts provided the source from which TCR beta CDR3 regions were amplified. First-round RT-PCR of the TCR CDR3 relied on the HTBI primer set. TCRdb independently ran MiXCR on the multiplex PCR reads; one entry per CDR3 protein. The sample has more than 350,000 distinct CDR3 sequences; 13% to 15% are singletons. The germline V gene encodes CDR1 GTSNPN and CDR2 SVGIG (reference sequence). V dropped 3 bases and J dropped 8; count of bases not matched to a gene: 7. The CDR3 totals 14 residues. This TCR derives from a woman aged 60-75 years with Graves' ophthalmopathy. The specimen was blood. The V call is TRBV30, the J call TRBJ1-4; 9 bases line up with TRBD1. CDR3 loop: CAWSVTGGGEKLFF. In DNA form, the CDR3 reads TGTGCCTGGAGCGTGACAGGGGGTGGCGAAAAACTGTTTTTT.